The 8 T cell receptor beta chains below come from one sample, sequenced in a study of post-analysis software for immune sequencing data. Study-wide results and caveats: Elevated frequency relative to controls characterized roughly five TRBV segments in patients, TRBV5-6, TRBV5-1 and TRBV20-1 among them.

Libraries were made from TCR beta cDNA, and they carried unique molecular identifiers. TCRdb reprocessed the PCR reads with MiXCR, giving one entry per CDR3 protein. The table lists about 540,000 distinct CDR3 sequences, around a third of them singletons, with about 5.6% in the top ten. Their target antigens are unknown. The sequenced material came from blood. Receptor source: a girl under 18 with multiple sclerosis.

This clonotype was observed at least ten times. The chain has TRBV5-1 and TRBJ2-3; D is undetermined. Germline values: CDR1 SGHRS, CDR2 YFSETQ. The V end was cut by 0 bases, the J end by 0 bases, with 11 bases between. The CDR3 length is 16 residues. The CDR3 DNA reads TGCGCCAGCAGCTTGGGAGGTTCACCTAGCACAGATACGCAGTATTTT. Amino acid sequence: CASSLGGSPSTDTQYF.

V gene TRBV10-1 combines with J gene TRBJ2-3; D is undetermined. V shed 4 bases and J shed 1 base, with 15 bases lying between them. Germline CDR1 and CDR2: WNHNN and SYGVQD (reference sequence). This CDR3 is 16 amino acids long. This chain's CDR3 is CASSASLAVGTDTQYF. In nucleotides, the CDR3 is TGCGCCAGCAGTGCCTCTCTGGCCGTAGGCACAGATACGCAGTATTTT.

As to this clonotype: One end of the junction fails to match germline, which may point to a read error. This rearrangement joins TRBV11-2 to TRBJ1-5, with D unresolved. The CDR3 sequence is 15 residues long. The germline gives CDR1 SGHAT, CDR2 FQNNGV. The CDR3 bases are TGTGCCAGCAGCTTAGGGATTTTGAGCAGTCAGCCCCAGCATTTT. Amino acid sequence: CASSLGILSSQPQHF.

The chain couples TRBV7-3 to TRBJ2-3; tentatively, D is TRBD1 (5 bases). V shed 0 bases and J shed 2 bases, with 12 bases lying between them. In germline, CDR1 is SGHTA, CDR2 FQGTGA. The CDR3 is 16 amino acids. The CDR3 DNA reads as TGTGCCAGCAGCTTAACAGGGGTGTCGCTCACAGATACGCAGTATTTT. Its protein product is CASSLTGVSLTDTQYF. The variable domain in full, completed from reference TRBV7-3 and TRBJ2-3, reads GAGVSQTPSNKVTEKGKYVELRCDPISGHTALYWYRQSLGQGPEFLIYFQGTGAADDSGLPNDRFFAVRPEGSVSTLKIQRTERGDSAVYLCASSLTGVSLTDTQYFGPGTRLTVL.

This clonotype occurred a few times. The chain employs TRBV5-1 and TRBJ1-5; unclear D gene. Trimming shortened V by 0 bases and J by 6 bases, and 13 bases separated the two germline ends. The CDR3 extends over 15 amino acids. Looked up from germline, CDR1 is SGHRS and CDR2 is YFSETQ. CDR3 DNA sequence: TGCGCCAGCAGCTTGGACCCGGGGTATCTTCAGCCCCAGCATTTT. It is translated as CASSLDPGYLQPQHF.

The sample holds many counts of this clonotype. V usage is TRBV7-3 and J usage is TRBJ1-1; 7 positions match TRBD1. The germline gives CDR1 SGHTA, CDR2 FQGTGA. This CDR3 is built from 13 residues. V lost 6 bases, J lost 5 bases, and 6 bases stayed unmatched. The CDR3, as DNA: TGTGCCAGCAGTTCGCAGGGGGGGACTGAAGCTTTCTTT. Its translation: CASSSQGGTEAFF.

In its sample, this clonotype is large (0.1 to 1%). The chain uses TRBV3-1 and TRBJ2-1; 9 positions match TRBD2. Germline V gene sequence: CDR1 LGHDT, CDR2 YNNKEL (reference sequence). After removal of 1 base from V and 6 bases from J, the junction contained 10 bases not matched to a gene. The CDR3 loop spans 17 amino acids. CDR3 sequence: CASSQGRSGGLFNEQFF. DNA for the CDR3: TGTGCCAGCAGCCAAGGAAGAAGCGGGGGGTTATTCAATGAGCAGTTCTTC.

The chain couples TRBV5-4 to TRBJ1-6; a possible D gene is TRBD1 (6 bases). The germline CDR1 and CDR2 sequences are SGHNT and YYREEE (reference sequence). Deletions cut 6 bases from V and 7 bases from J, with 14 bases between. The CDR3 is 14 residues long. CDR3 loop: CASNQGRGNSPLHF. The CDR3 bases are TGTGCCAGCAACCAGGGGCGCGGGAATTCACCCCTCCACTTT.